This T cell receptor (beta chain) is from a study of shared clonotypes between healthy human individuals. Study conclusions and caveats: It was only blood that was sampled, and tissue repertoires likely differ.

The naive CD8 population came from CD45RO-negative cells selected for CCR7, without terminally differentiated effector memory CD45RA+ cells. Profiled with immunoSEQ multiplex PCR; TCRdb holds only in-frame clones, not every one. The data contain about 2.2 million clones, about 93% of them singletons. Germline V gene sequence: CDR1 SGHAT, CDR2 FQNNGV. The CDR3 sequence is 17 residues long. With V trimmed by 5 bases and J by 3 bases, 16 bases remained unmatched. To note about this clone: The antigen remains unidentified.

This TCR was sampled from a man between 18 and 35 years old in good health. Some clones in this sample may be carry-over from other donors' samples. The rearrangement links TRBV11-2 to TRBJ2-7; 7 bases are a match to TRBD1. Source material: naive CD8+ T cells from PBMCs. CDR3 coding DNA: TGTGCCAGCAGCCCTACGAGAGGACAGGTTGGGGACTACGAGCAGTACTTC. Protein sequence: CASSPTRGQVGDYEQYF. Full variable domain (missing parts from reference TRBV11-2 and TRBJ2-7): EAGVAQSPRYKIIEKRQSVAFWCNPISGHATLYWYQQILGQGPKLLIQFQNNGVVDDSQLPKDRFSAERLKGVDSTLKIQPAKLEDSAVYLCASSPTRGQVGDYEQYFGPGTRLTVT.